This TCR beta chain emerged from a study of Ad26.COV2.S vaccination and SARS-CoV-2 variants (dated by TCRdb to 2020 to 2022). About the investigation overall: Donors in the vaccine arm were drawn from COV1001, a multicentre, randomized, double-blind, placebo-controlled phase I-IIa trial testing Ad26.COV2.S in healthy adults. Ad26.COV2.S was administered intramuscularly at 5 x 10^10 or 1 x 10^11 viral particles, either as a single shot or as two shots given 56 days apart. Sequencing of the TCRbeta repertoire served to evaluate the specificity and breadth of SARS-CoV-2-reactive T cell receptors following Ad26.COV2.S vaccination. A total of roughly 30 samples were included in the TCR-sequenced set, comprising roughly 19 Ad26.COV2.S vaccine recipients, 5 placebo recipients and 8 SARS-CoV-2 convalescent individuals. Trial participants were randomized into five groups of five, in which low-dose or high-dose Ad26.COV2.S was given once or twice, or placebo was given on both occasions. Investigators remained blinded to trial group allocation during experiments and outcome assessment. What the authors observed across the whole study: After vaccination, spike-specific CD8+ and CD4+ T cell responses were reported to show substantial breadth. It was noted by the authors that total T cell responses may have been underestimated by the TCR breadth and depth analyses. Non-spike TCR breadth was comparable between vaccine and placebo recipients, consistent with the vaccine containing only spike. Compared with placebo recipients, Ad26.COV2.S recipients showed higher spike-specific TCR breadth (P = 0.0014). Comparing responses between vaccine doses or regimens was not something the study was powered to do.

The sample's treatment or condition label is to be understood as: roughly 19 received Ad26.COV2.S at low or high dose, single or two shots; about 5 received placebo; per-sample allocation not given. For vaccine and placebo recipients, repertoires were sequenced using samples collected on day 63 after the first injection. Cohort 1b enrolled about two dozen adults aged 18-55 years at a single site in Boston, USA, between 29 July and 7 August 2020. As a vaccine, Ad26.COV2.S was a replication-incompetent adenovirus type 26 vector that expressed a prefusion-stabilized SARS-CoV-2 spike protein derived from the original Wuhan strain. The immunoSEQ Assay was the method used to sequence TCRbeta CDR3 regions. After extraction, genomic DNA underwent amplification by bias-controlled multiplex PCR, followed by high-throughput sequencing. On the study's bioinformatics: To quantify the absolute abundance of every unique TCRbeta CDR3 region, sequences were collapsed and filtered. T cell fraction was estimated by normalizing TCRbeta template counts to usable DNA, with usable DNA measured through amplification of reference genes found in all nucleated cells. Repertoire TCRs were annotated as SARS-CoV-2-specific when V gene, CDR3 amino acid sequence and J gene were exactly matched to a known reactive TCR set. The reference SARS-CoV-2 TCR set was derived from MIRA and filtered for enrichment in COVID-19-positive ImmuneCODE repertoires, a step that removed public or cross-reactive TCRs. Using the MIRA antigens, annotated TCRs were further analysed by specific ORF or by position within an ORF. Breadth was defined as annotated unique rearrangements over total unique productive rearrangements; depth was the summed frequency of those rearrangements. TCR breadth was compared between groups using two-sided Wilcoxon rank-sum tests. TCRdb's version of the immuneACCESS table is confined to in-frame rearrangements and falls short of the full clone set. An unresolved V gene accounts for under half of the shortfall where checked; the remainder is of unknown origin. V, J and clone size derive from that table, while D and trimming were established from the DNA sequence. The sample includes about 410,000 clones, with approximately 86% observed a single time. Of the sample, 3% to 3.5% is held by the ten largest clones.

The CDR3 contains 17 residues, cysteine and phenylalanine counted. The kept DNA is CDR3 alone, 51 bases in frame from the first base. Compared with germline, V lacks 2 bases and J lacks 6 bases; bases without a gene match: 12. Per the germline V gene, SGHAT is the CDR1 and FQNNGV is the CDR2. As for this clone: The target of this receptor is not known. No base-level quality is on record; no much larger clone is a single base apart.

The rearrangement joined TRBV11-2 to TRBJ2-1; a stretch of 8 junction bases matches TRBD2. The sequences come from peripheral blood, collected in a trial of Ad26.COV2.S vaccine versus placebo. This clonotype was sampled from a person between 18 and 65 years old who received the Ad26.COV2.S COVID-19 vaccine or a placebo. The CDR3 protein: CASSLSRGGPLGNEQFF. In nucleotides, the sequence is TGTGCCAGCAGCTTAAGTCGGGGGGGGCCTTTGGGCAATGAGCAGTTCTTC.